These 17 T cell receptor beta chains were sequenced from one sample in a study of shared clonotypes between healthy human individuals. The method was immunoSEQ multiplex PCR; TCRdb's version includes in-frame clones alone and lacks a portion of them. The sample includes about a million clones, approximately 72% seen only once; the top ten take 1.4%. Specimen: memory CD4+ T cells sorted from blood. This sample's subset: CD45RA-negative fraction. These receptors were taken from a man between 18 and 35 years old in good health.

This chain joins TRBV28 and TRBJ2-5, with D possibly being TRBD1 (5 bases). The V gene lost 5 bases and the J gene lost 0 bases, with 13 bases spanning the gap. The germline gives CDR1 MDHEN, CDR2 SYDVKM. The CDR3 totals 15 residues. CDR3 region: CASSLPRQYQETQYF. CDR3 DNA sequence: TGTGCCAGCAGTCTGCCAAGACAGTACCAAGAGACCCAGTACTTC.

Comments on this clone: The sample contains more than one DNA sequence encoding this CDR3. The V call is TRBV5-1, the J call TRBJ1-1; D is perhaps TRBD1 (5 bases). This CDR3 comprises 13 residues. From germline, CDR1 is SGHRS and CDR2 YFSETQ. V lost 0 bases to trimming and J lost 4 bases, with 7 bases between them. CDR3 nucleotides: TGCGCCAGCAGCTTGGCCCAGGGCACTGAAGCTTTCTTT. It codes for CASSLAQGTEAFF.

The CDR3: CASSLKGGGDTQYF. The CDR3 DNA reads as TGTGCCAGCAGTTTAAAGGGAGGGGGGGATACGCAGTATTTT. V usage is TRBV28 and J usage is TRBJ2-3; TRBD2 is a possible D gene (7 bases). Per germline, CDR1 MDHEN and CDR2 SYDVKM. The CDR3 has 14 amino acids. The V end was cut by 2 bases, the J end by 6 bases, with 12 bases between.

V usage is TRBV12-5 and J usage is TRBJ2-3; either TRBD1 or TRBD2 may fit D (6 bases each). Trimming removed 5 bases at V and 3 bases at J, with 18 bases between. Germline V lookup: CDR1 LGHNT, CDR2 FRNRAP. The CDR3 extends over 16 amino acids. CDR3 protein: CASGTGRGGGTDTQYF. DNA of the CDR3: TGTGCTAGTGGTACAGGGCGGGGCGGCGGAACAGATACGCAGTATTTT.

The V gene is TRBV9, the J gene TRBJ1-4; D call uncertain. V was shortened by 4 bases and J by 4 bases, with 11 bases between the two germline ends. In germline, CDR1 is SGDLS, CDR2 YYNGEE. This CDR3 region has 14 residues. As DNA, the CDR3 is TGTGCCAGCAGCCTAAGCCGGGGTAATGAAAAACTGTTTTTT. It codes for CASSLSRGNEKLFF.

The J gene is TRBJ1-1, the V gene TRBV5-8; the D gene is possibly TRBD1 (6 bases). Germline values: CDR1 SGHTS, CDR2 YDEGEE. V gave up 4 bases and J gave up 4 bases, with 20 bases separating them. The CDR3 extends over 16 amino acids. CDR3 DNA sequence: TGTGCCAGCAGCCCCGGCGTCAATTTAGGGGGCACTGAAGCTTTCTTT. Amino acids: CASSPGVNLGGTEAFF. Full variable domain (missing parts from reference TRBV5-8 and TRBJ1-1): EAGVTQSPTHLIKTRGQQATLRCSPISGHTSVYWYQQALGLGLQFLLWYDEGEERNRGNFPPRFSGRQFPNYSSELNVNALELEDSALYLCASSPGVNLGGTEAFFGQGTRLTVV.

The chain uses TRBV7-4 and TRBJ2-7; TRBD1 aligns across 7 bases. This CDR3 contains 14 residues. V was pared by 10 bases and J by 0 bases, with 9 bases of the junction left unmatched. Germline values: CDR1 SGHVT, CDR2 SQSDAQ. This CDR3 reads CATDDRALSYEQYF. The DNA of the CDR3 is TGTGCCACCGACGACAGGGCCCTCTCCTACGAGCAGTACTTC.

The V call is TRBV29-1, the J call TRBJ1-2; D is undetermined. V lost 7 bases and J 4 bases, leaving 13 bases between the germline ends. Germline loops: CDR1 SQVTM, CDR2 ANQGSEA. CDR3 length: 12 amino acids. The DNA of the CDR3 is TGCAGCGCCGAGAGTACGGCCTATGGCTACACCTTC. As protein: CSAESTAYGYTF. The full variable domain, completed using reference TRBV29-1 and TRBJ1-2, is SAVISQKPSRDICQRGTSLTIQCQVDSQVTMMFWYRQQPGQSLTLIATANQGSEATYESGFVIDKFPISRPNLTFSTLTVSNMSPEDSSIYLCSAESTAYGYTFGSGTRLTVV.

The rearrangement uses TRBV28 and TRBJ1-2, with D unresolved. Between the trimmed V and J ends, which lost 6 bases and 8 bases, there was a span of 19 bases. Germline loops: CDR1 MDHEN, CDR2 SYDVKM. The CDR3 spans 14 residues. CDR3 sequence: CASSLSQTPAGYTF. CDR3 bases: TGTGCCAGCAGCCTTTCGCAAACTCCCGCGGGCTACACCTTC.

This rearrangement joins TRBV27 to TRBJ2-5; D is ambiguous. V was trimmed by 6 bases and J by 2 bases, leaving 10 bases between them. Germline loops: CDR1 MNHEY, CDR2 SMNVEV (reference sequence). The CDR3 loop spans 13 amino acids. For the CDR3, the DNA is TGTGCCAGCAGGCCGGACGGACAAGAGACCCAGTACTTC. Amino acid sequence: CASRPDGQETQYF.

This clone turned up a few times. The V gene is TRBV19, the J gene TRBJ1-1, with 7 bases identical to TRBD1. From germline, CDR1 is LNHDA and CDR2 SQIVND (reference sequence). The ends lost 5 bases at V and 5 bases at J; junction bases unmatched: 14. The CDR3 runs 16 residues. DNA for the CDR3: TGTGCCAGTAGTCCCTACAGGGGCGGGGAGAGAACTGAAGCTTTCTTT. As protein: CASSPYRGGERTEAFF.

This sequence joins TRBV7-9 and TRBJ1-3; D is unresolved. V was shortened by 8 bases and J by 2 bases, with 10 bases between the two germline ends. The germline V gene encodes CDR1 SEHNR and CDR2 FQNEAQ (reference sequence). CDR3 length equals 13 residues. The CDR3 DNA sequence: TGTGCCAGCTCCTCCAGAGCTGGAAACACCATATATTTT. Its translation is CASSSRAGNTIYF.

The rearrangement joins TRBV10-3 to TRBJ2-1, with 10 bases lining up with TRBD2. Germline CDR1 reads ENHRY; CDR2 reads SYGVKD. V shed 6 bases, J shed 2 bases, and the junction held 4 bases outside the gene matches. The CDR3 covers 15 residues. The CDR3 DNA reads TGTGCCATCAGCGAAAGCGGGAGGGCCTACAATGAGCAGTTCTTC. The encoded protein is CAISESGRAYNEQFF.

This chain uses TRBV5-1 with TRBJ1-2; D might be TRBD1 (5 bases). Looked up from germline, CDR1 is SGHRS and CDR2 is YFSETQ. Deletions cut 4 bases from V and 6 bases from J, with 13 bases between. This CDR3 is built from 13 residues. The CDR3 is CASSRDGNNGYTF. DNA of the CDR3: TGCGCCAGCAGCAGGGACGGGAATAATGGCTACACCTTC. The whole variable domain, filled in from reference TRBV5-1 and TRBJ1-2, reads KAGVTQTPRYLIKTRGQQVTLSCSPISGHRSVSWYQQTPGQGLQFLFEYFSETQRNKGNFPGRFSGRQFSNSRSEMNVSTLELGDSALYLCASSRDGNNGYTFGSGTRLTVV.

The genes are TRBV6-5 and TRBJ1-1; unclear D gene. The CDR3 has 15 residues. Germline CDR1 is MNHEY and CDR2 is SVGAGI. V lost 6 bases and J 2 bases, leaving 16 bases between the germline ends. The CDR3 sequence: CASRRRGIYNTEAFF. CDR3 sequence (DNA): TGTGCCAGCAGGAGGCGGGGTATCTACAACACTGAAGCTTTCTTT.

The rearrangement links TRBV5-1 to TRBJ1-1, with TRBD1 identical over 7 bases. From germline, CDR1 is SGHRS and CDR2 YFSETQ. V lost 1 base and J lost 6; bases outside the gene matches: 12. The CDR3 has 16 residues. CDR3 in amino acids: CASSLTPGQWDAEAFF. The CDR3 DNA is TGCGCCAGCAGCTTGACACCGGGACAGTGGGACGCTGAAGCTTTCTTT.

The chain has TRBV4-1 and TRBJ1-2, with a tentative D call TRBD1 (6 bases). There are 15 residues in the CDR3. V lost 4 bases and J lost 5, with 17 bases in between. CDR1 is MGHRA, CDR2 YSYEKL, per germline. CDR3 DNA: TGCGCCAGCAGCCTAGATAGTGGACAGAAATATGGCTACACCTTC. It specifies CASSLDSGQKYGYTF.